A selection of T cell receptor beta chains follows, all from one sample in a study of blood T cell repertoires in COVID-19. TCRdb's table, derived via immunoSEQ multiplex PCR, lists solely in-frame clones and lacks some. Of 350,000 to 450,000 clones listed, 87% are singletons. The source material was PBMCs or T cells enriched from blood (not recorded which). These receptors all stem from a man in his forties in a cohort exposed to, infected with or recovered from COVID-19 (not recorded which). The CDR3 runs from the conserved cysteine through the conserved F or W. A D gene is named only where the DNA matches it firmly. Clone size, where shown, is once, few, many, or a class for clones that have expanded.

cdr3_nt,cdr3_aa,j_call,clone_size,v_call,d_call
TGTGCCAGCAGCTCCCCTTTGACAGGCTATGGCTACACCTTC,CASSSPLTGYGYTF,TRBJ1-2,-,TRBV5-4,-
TGTGCCAGCTCACCAGCGGGGGCGGATTTTTTGGGCTACACCTTC,CASSPAGADFLGYTF,TRBJ1-2,-,TRBV18,-
TGTGCCAGCAACGTGGGAGGTCACTCTTACGAGCAGTACTTC,CASNVGGHSYEQYF,TRBJ2-7,-,TRBV2,-
TGTGCCAGCAGCTTAGAGACACCCATCTATGGCTACACCTTC,CASSLETPIYGYTF,TRBJ1-2,few,TRBV7-9,-
TGTGCCTGGAGTCAGGGGGACAGGGACTTCAATGAGCAGTTCTTC,CAWSQGDRDFNEQFF,TRBJ2-1,-,TRBV30,TRBD1
TGTGCCAGTCTCAATCAGCCCCAGCATTTT,CASLNQPQHF,TRBJ1-5,-,TRBV27,-
TGTGCCAGCAGTGGGACAGACCTAGGGGACTATGGCTACACCTTC,CASSGTDLGDYGYTF,TRBJ1-2,-,TRBV2,-
TGTGCCAGCAGCAAAAAGACAGGGAGGACTGAAGCTTTCTTT,CASSKKTGRTEAFF,TRBJ1-1,-,TRBV21-1,-
TGTGCCAGCAGTAGCGTAGCGGGATACTCCTACGAGCAGTACTTC,CASSSVAGYSYEQYF,TRBJ2-7,-,TRBV27,TRBD2
TGTGCCAGCAGAGCTACCGGGTCCTCTGGCGATGAGCAGTTCTTC,CASRATGSSGDEQFF,TRBJ2-1,-,TRBV9,-
TGTGCCAGCAGCTTAGAGGCGGGAGAGGGGCTCGAGCAGTACTTC,CASSLEAGEGLEQYF,TRBJ2-7,once,TRBV7-6,TRBD2
TGTGCCAGCAGTGCCTGGCTAGCGGGAGGGACCGAGACCCAGTACTTC,CASSAWLAGGTETQYF,TRBJ2-5,-,TRBV2,TRBD2
TGTGCCAGCACATTAGCGGGTCGCAACACCGGGGAGCTGTTTTTT,CASTLAGRNTGELFF,TRBJ2-2,few,TRBV6-4,TRBD2
TGTGCCAGCTCACTACTAGGACTGAGGGGCTACACCTTC,CASSLLGLRGYTF,TRBJ1-2,once,TRBV18,-
TGTGCCAGCTCCGGACAGGGGTCAGAGACCCAGTACTTC,CASSGQGSETQYF,TRBJ2-5,-,TRBV18,TRBD1
TGTGCCAGCAGTGACAGTTCAACTAATGAAAAACTGTTTTTT,CASSDSSTNEKLFF,TRBJ1-4,-,TRBV2,-
TGTGCCTGGAGCCCCTGGACAGAGGATAATGAAAAACTGTTTTTT,CAWSPWTEDNEKLFF,TRBJ1-4,-,TRBV30,-
TGTGCCACCAGCAGAGCTGGCTCTCCAACTAATGAAAAACTGTTTTTT,CATSRAGSPTNEKLFF,TRBJ1-4,-,TRBV15,-
TGCGCCAGCAGCCGAGCGACTAGCGGAAGCACAGATACGCAGTATTTT,CASSRATSGSTDTQYF,TRBJ2-3,few,TRBV4-1,TRBD2
TGTGCCATCAGTGAGACAGTGAACACTGAAGCTTTCTTT,CAISETVNTEAFF,TRBJ1-1,once,TRBV10-3,-
TGTGCCAGCAGTGAAAACAGGGGGCTTAATGAAAAACTGTTTTTT,CASSENRGLNEKLFF,TRBJ1-4,-,TRBV6-1,TRBD1
TGCAGCGCCATTTCGGGACAGGGGGCCTACGAGCAGTACTTC,CSAISGQGAYEQYF,TRBJ2-7,-,TRBV29-1,TRBD1
TGCGCCAGCAGCCCCGGGACTAGCGGGAGAGGGGGATACAATGAGCAGTTCTTC,CASSPGTSGRGGYNEQFF,TRBJ2-1,-,TRBV4-1,TRBD2
TGTGCCAGCAGTACCGGGTTTTATGGCTACACCTTC,CASSTGFYGYTF,TRBJ1-2,few,TRBV28,-
TGTGCCAGCAGCTTAGAAGCGGGAGCCGGGGAGACCCAGTACTTC,CASSLEAGAGETQYF,TRBJ2-5,-,TRBV7-9,TRBD2
TGTGCCAGCAGTCTCGACCCAGGGGGCGCCTACGAGCAGTACTTC,CASSLDPGGAYEQYF,TRBJ2-7,-,TRBV11-2,TRBD1
TGTGCCAGCAGCTTTGGTAGCGTCCAAGAGACCCAGTACTTC,CASSFGSVQETQYF,TRBJ2-5,-,TRBV5-5,-
TGTGCCATCAGTGGGGGACTAGCGAAAAGGAATGAGCAGTTCTTC,CAISGGLAKRNEQFF,TRBJ2-1,-,TRBV10-3,TRBD2
TGTGCCAGCAGCTTCCGGACAGGGAACAGAAACACCATATATTTT,CASSFRTGNRNTIYF,TRBJ1-3,-,TRBV5-8,TRBD1
TGTGCCAGCAGCCGCGGACAGGGGCCGACCCAGTACTTC,CASSRGQGPTQYF,TRBJ2-5,-,TRBV3-1/TRBV3-2,TRBD1
TGTGCCAGCAGCTTAGGGGACACTCAGCCCCAGCATTTT,CASSLGDTQPQHF,TRBJ1-5,once,TRBV11-2,-
TGTGCCAGCAGTTCCAGGGCGGGGCTATACGAGCAGTACTTC,CASSSRAGLYEQYF,TRBJ2-7,-,TRBV6-5,-
TGTGCCACCGACACACCTAATACGCAGTATTTT,CATDTPNTQYF,TRBJ2-3,-,TRBV28,-
TGTGCCAGCAGCCAAGATTCGGCAGGCAATTCACCCCTCCACTTT,CASSQDSAGNSPLHF,TRBJ1-6,-,TRBV3-1/TRBV3-2,-
TGCAGCGTTGATTCTGGGGCTGATCAGCCCCAGCATTTT,CSVDSGADQPQHF,TRBJ1-5,-,TRBV29-1,-
TGTGCCAGCATCGGGAACTCTGGAAACACCATATATTTT,CASIGNSGNTIYF,TRBJ1-3,-,TRBV2,-
TGTGCCAGCAGCTTCACAGGGCCTGGGGCCAACGTCCTGACTTTC,CASSFTGPGANVLTF,TRBJ2-6,-,TRBV5-4,-